This T cell receptor (beta chain) was captured in a study of shared clonotypes between healthy human individuals. Every contributor of samples was a Caucasian grown-up residing in Nashville, Tennessee. Losses at the gene ends were 3 bases for V and 2 bases for J; bases not matched to a gene: 4. The CDR3 consists of 16 residues. The germline CDR1 and CDR2 sequences are LNHDA and SQIVND (reference sequence). Using approximately 200 ng DNA, tens of thousands of T cell genomes, the sorted-subset replicate PCRs were run. The protocol was immunoSEQ multiplex PCR, while the TCRdb copy is restricted to in-frame clones and leaves out a portion. The repertoire has approximately 1,500,000 clones, over 95% of them found once; the top ten carry roughly 1.2%.

The sample taken for sequencing was naive CD4+ T cells sorted from blood. Documented subset: CD45RA+ positively selected. The clonotype comes from a man aged 30 to 39 in good health. The rearrangement links TRBV19 to TRBJ2-3, with 11 positions matching TRBD1. The CDR3 DNA is TGTGCCAGTAGTATGGACAGGGGGCGATACACAGATACGCAGTATTTT. Translation: CASSMDRGRYTDTQYF.